Listed below are T cell receptor beta chains from one sample, sequenced in a study of T cell responses to AZD1222 COVID-19 vaccine. Libraries were prepared by immunoSEQ multiplex PCR; TCRdb keeps only in-frame clonotypes and omits some of them. The sample shows under 200,000 clones, around 90% of them seen only once. Sequencing was performed on peripheral blood, taken 28 days after the second AZD1222 dose. The receptors originated from an adult who received the AZD1222 COVID-19 vaccine. Each CDR3 is given with its conserved first and last residue. The D gene is left open where the match is weak. Not every row has a clone size; where given, it reads once, few, many or a size class.

abundance,v_gene,len,d_gene,j_gene,CDR3aa,CDR3nt
.,TRBV28,14,.,TRBJ1-1,CASSSPGGGTEAFF,TGTGCCAGCAGTTCCCCGGGGGGTGGCACTGAAGCTTTCTTT
.,TRBV28,14,TRBD2,TRBJ2-1,CASRILAGYNEQFF,TGTGCCAGCAGGATACTAGCGGGGTACAATGAGCAGTTCTTC
once,TRBV7-9,13,TRBD1,TRBJ2-1,CASSWTGDNEQFF,TGTGCCAGCAGCTGGACAGGGGACAATGAGCAGTTCTTC
.,TRBV19,15,.,TRBJ2-5,CASSGAAVGRETQYF,TGTGCCAGTAGTGGGGCTGCGGTTGGGAGAGAGACCCAGTACTTC
.,TRBV7-2,16,TRBD1,TRBJ2-2,CASSSVRGRWTGELFF,TGTGCCAGCAGCTCGGTCAGGGGGCGTTGGACCGGGGAGCTGTTTTTT
.,TRBV25-1,14,TRBD1,TRBJ2-5,CASQVGQGGETQYF,TGTGCCAGCCAGGTGGGACAGGGAGGCGAGACCCAGTACTTC
.,TRBV30,13,.,TRBJ2-1,CAWSRRGSDEQFF,TGTGCCTGGAGTCGGCGGGGCAGCGATGAGCAGTTCTTC
few,TRBV18,12,.,TRBJ2-1,CASSPRQVEQFF,TGTGCCAGCTCACCAAGACAGGTTGAGCAGTTCTTC
.,TRBV24-1,13,.,TRBJ2-7,CATSVDGSYEQYF,TGTGCCACCAGTGTTGACGGATCCTACGAGCAGTACTTC
.,TRBV19,16,TRBD1,TRBJ1-1,CASSPWDRRRDTEAFF,TGTGCCAGTAGTCCGTGGGACAGGCGAAGGGACACTGAAGCTTTCTTT
few,TRBV6-5,13,.,TRBJ1-2,CASSSEYRYGYTF,TGTGCCAGCAGTTCCGAATATCGCTATGGCTACACCTTC
.,TRBV28,14,.,TRBJ2-7,CASSLTGLTYEQYF,TGTGCCAGCAGTTTAACCGGGTTGACCTACGAGCAGTACTTC
.,TRBV6-5,14,.,TRBJ1-5,CASSYSGPGQPQHF,TGTGCCAGCAGTTACTCAGGGCCGGGTCAGCCCCAGCATTTT
.,TRBV7-9,14,.,TRBJ2-7,CASSLRQESYEQYF,TGTGCCAGCAGCTTAAGACAGGAATCCTACGAGCAGTACTTC
.,TRBV5-4,15,.,TRBJ2-7,CASSLEPAGAYEQYF,TGTGCCAGCAGCTTGGAACCCGCAGGGGCATACGAGCAGTACTTC
.,TRBV27,13,.,TRBJ2-3,CASSLSSTDTQYF,TGTGCCAGCAGTTTATCTAGCACAGATACGCAGTATTTT
.,TRBV4-3,15,.,TRBJ2-7,CASSQGALGTYEQYF,TGCGCCAGCAGCCAAGGGGCCTTAGGCACCTACGAGCAGTACTTC
.,TRBV7-9,14,.,TRBJ1-5,CASSLITENQPQHF,TGTGCCAGCAGCTTAATCACAGAAAATCAGCCCCAGCATTTT
once,TRBV6-5,14,.,TRBJ1-1,CASSWTDGNTEAFF,TGTGCCAGCAGTTGGACCGACGGGAACACTGAAGCTTTCTTT
.,TRBV9,16,TRBD2,TRBJ2-1,CASSNHLAGAGNEQFF,TGTGCCAGCAGCAACCATTTAGCGGGAGCCGGGAATGAGCAGTTCTTC
few,TRBV29-1,12,.,TRBJ1-3,CSVDGPGNTIYF,TGCAGCGTTGACGGCCCTGGAAACACCATATATTTT
.,TRBV24-1,13,.,TRBJ2-1,CATSDFVVGEQFF,TGTGCCACCAGTGATTTTGTGGTGGGTGAGCAGTTCTTC
.,TRBV4-2,15,.,TRBJ1-6,CASSQDHRADSPLHF,TGTGCCAGCAGCCAAGATCACAGGGCGGATTCACCCCTCCACTTT
.,TRBV4-3,13,.,TRBJ2-7,CASSQEEWGEQYF,TGCGCCAGCAGCCAAGAGGAGTGGGGGGAGCAGTACTTC
.,TRBV7-9,14,TRBD1,TRBJ2-5,CASSPWTGSETQYF,TGTGCCAGCAGCCCCTGGACAGGTTCGGAGACCCAGTACTTC
.,TRBV12-3/TRBV12-4,13,.,TRBJ1-1,CASTEVVNTEAFF,TGTGCCAGCACCGAGGTTGTGAACACTGAAGCTTTCTTT
.,TRBV28,16,.,TRBJ1-1,CASTDGGQTLRTEAFF,TGTGCCAGCACCGATGGCGGACAGACTTTGAGGACTGAAGCTTTCTTT
.,TRBV3-1/TRBV3-2,14,.,TRBJ2-7,CASSLSGTKDEQYF,TGTGCCAGCAGCCTTAGTGGGACAAAAGACGAGCAGTACTTC
.,TRBV10-3,15,TRBD1,TRBJ2-3,CAISYGTDGTDTQYF,TGTGCCATCAGCTACGGGACAGACGGCACAGATACGCAGTATTTT